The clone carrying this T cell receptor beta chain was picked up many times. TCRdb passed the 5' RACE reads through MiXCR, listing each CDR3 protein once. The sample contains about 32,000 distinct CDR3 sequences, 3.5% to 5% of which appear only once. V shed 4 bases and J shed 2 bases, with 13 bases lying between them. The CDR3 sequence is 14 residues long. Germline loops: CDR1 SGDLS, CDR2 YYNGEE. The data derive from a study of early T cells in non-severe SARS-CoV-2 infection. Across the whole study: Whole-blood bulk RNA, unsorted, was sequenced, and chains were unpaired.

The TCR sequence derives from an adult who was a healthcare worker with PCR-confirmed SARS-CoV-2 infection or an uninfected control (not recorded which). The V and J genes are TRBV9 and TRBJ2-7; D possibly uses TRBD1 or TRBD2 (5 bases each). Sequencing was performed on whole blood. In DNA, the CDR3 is TGTGCCAGCAGCCCAAGGGACCCGGCCTACGAGCAGTACTTC. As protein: CASSPRDPAYEQYF.